This TCR beta chain was identified in a study of metastatic and nonmetastatic thyroid tumors. Study details: Thyroid patients, malignant and benign, had repertoires compared across blood and tumor or nodule tissue.

Notes on this clone: The target antigen is unknown. Distinct nucleotide sequences in the sample also encode this CDR3.

CDR1 MNHEY and CDR2 SVGEGT come from the germline V gene. V lost 6 bases and J lost 5; bases outside the gene matches: 19. The CDR3 runs to 17 residues. Methods used by the authors: Between-group CDR3 differences, defined by clinicopathological status, yielded a distant-metastasis classifier for papillary thyroid cancer. From the PCR reads, TCRdb re-called clones with MiXCR. The authors' filters were not applied to this entry. The top ten hold approximately 3.6% of the sample, which has 45,000 to 50,000 clones, roughly a fifth seen once. Patients were all untreated before their thyroid surgery. Study-level results: A significant increase in TCR beta diversity was reportedly seen in malignant thyroid tumors relative to benign nodules, in blood and tumor.

The genes are TRBV6-2 or TRBV6-3 and TRBJ2-7, with 7 bases fitting TRBD1. Sequenced material: blood. The sequence came from a male donor with papillary thyroid cancer or a benign thyroid nodule (not recorded which). Some clones in this sample may be carry-over from other donors' samples. The CDR3 DNA sequence: TGTGCCAGCAGCTACCCGGACAGGACAGGCCCCGACCACGAGCAGTACTTC. This translates into CASSYPDRTGPDHEQYF.